The TCR beta chain under discussion was sequenced for a study of T cell repertoires in cytomegalovirus infection. Notes on the study in general: CMV-specific HLA-C-restricted TCR beta clonotypes dominated the ex vivo response.

Germline V gene sequence: CDR1 SGHAT, CDR2 FQNNGV. V shed 3 bases and J shed 6 bases, with 20 bases lying between them. This CDR3 contains 16 residues. TCRdb re-analysed the reads in MiXCR, keeping a single row per CDR3 protein. The sample holds approximately 500,000 distinct CDR3 sequences, approximately 15% seen once. This clonotype was detected a few times. Antigen unknown. The sample was CD8+ T cells from PBMCs. The chain couples TRBV11-2 to TRBJ1-1; TRBD1 is a possible D gene (6 bases). The receptor was derived from a human donor in good health (CMV status not recorded). Some clones in this sample may be carry-over from other donors' samples. For the CDR3, the DNA is TGTGCCAGCAGCTTCCGGGGAGGGGGGACTATATCTGAAGCTTTCTTT. It encodes CASSFRGGGTISEAFF.